The clone carrying this T cell receptor beta chain was seen repeatedly, ten times or more. This entry belongs to a study of T cells in Graves' hyperthyroidism and ophthalmopathy. V lost 0 bases and J lost 6, with 9 bases in between. This CDR3 has 14 amino acids. Participants, patients aged 18 to 65, had newly diagnosed hyperthyroidism with a duration under 2 months. PBMCs were sourced from roughly 9.3 ml fresh peripheral blood. Regions amplified from RNA transcripts were the TCR beta CDR3 regions. HTBI primers drove first-round RT-PCR of the TCR CDR3. TCRdb fed the multiplex PCR reads into MiXCR, producing one record per CDR3 protein. This table holds under 650,000 distinct CDR3 sequences, around 15% found once.

The sample taken for sequencing was blood. The sequence was collected from a woman in her thirties with Graves' hyperthyroidism. V gene TRBV12-3 or TRBV12-4 combines with J gene TRBJ1-5; the D gene is possibly TRBD1 (6 bases). The CDR3 DNA follows: TGTGCCAGCAGTTTAGCGGGGGGCCCTCAGCCCCAGCATTTT. Translated: CASSLAGGPQPQHF.